Following are 25 T cell receptor beta chains from one sample sequenced in a study of T cell responses to AZD1222 COVID-19 vaccine. Clones were read by immunoSEQ multiplex PCR, and TCRdb kept only the in-frame ones, dropping some. The top ten clones hold 1.9% of a sample with about 140,000 clones, over 85% of them seen once. The material was peripheral blood, obtained on day 0 of AZD1222 vaccination. All receptors derive from an adult in good health.

The rearrangement links TRBV9 to TRBJ1-6; 7 nucleotides agree with TRBD1. Trimming took 3 bases from V and 10 from J; bases not matched to a gene: 7. CDR1 and CDR2 from the germline V gene are SGDLS and YYNGEE. The CDR3 is 14 amino acids. CDR3 loop: CASSAGGSNSPLHF. CDR3 nucleotides: TGTGCCAGCAGCGCAGGGGGGAGTAACTCACCCCTCCACTTT.

The chain joins TRBV12-5 to TRBJ1-1; tentatively, D is TRBD1 (5 bases). Trimming removed 3 bases from V and 0 bases from J, with 14 bases in between. CDR1 is LGHNT and CDR2 is FRNRAP in the germline V gene. The CDR3 is 16 residues long. The CDR3 DNA reads TGTGCTAGTGGTTTAACCCAGTCGGGGGTGAACACTGAAGCTTTCTTT. Translating gives CASGLTQSGVNTEAFF.

This chain joins TRBV7-8 and TRBJ1-1; D is undetermined. This CDR3 has 14 residues. Germline CDR1 is SGHVS and CDR2 is FQNEAQ. The V end was cut by 2 bases, the J end by 1 base, with 8 bases between. CDR3 nucleotides: TGTGCCAGCAGCTTACGTCTTAGGAACACTGAAGCTTTCTTT. Translated, it gives CASSLRLRNTEAFF.

The CDR3 coding sequence is TGTGCCAGTACCGAGAACCTATATCAGCCCCAGCATTTT. It translates to CASTENLYQPQHF. This chain uses TRBV19 with TRBJ1-5; D is undetermined. Trimming pared 7 bases from V and 5 bases from J, leaving 12 bases between. CDR1 and CDR2 (germline): LNHDA, SQIVND (reference sequence). This CDR3 region has 13 residues.

This sequence joins TRBV5-1 and TRBJ2-5; TRBD2 matches at 8 bases. The germline V gene has CDR1 SGHRS and CDR2 YFSETQ. The CDR3 contains 17 residues. Unmatched junction bases numbered 12, after V lost 3 bases and J lost 2 bases. CDR3: CASSSLQAGTRQETQYF. DNA of the CDR3: TGCGCCAGCAGCTCCTTACAGGCCGGGACTAGACAAGAGACCCAGTACTTC.

This clone was found once. V and J are TRBV19 and TRBJ1-3, with D unresolved. The CDR3 has 14 residues. The germline CDR1 and CDR2 sequences are LNHDA and SQIVND (reference sequence). Trimming took off 10 bases at V and 0 bases at J, with 13 bases between the two ends. The CDR3 reads CATKFPGSGNTIYF. The DNA of the CDR3 is TGTGCCACCAAATTCCCGGGCTCTGGAAACACCATATATTTT.

The chain recombines TRBV5-1 with TRBJ2-3; the match to TRBD2 covers 8 bases. The V and J ends lost 0 bases and 6 bases, in that order; junction bases with no gene match: 9. Germline values: CDR1 SGHRS, CDR2 YFSETQ. The CDR3 is 16 amino acids. CDR3 bases: TGCGCCAGCAGCTTGGGTCTGGGAGCGGGAGTGGATACGCAGTATTTT. Its translation: CASSLGLGAGVDTQYF.

This clone was seen just once. The chain recombines TRBV28 with TRBJ2-7, with D uncertain. The V gene lost 2 bases and the J gene lost 4 bases, with 9 bases spanning the gap. This CDR3 region has 13 residues. Germline V lookup: CDR1 MDHEN, CDR2 SYDVKM. The CDR3 DNA is TGTGCCAGCAGTTTACTACAGCATTACGAGCAGTACTTC. Translated: CASSLLQHYEQYF.

V and J are TRBV5-1 and TRBJ2-1; 12 bases agree with TRBD2. Germline V CDR1 and CDR2: SGHRS, YFSETQ. Trimming at V came to 0 bases and at J to 5 bases, leaving 3 bases not matched to a gene. This CDR3 spans 16 amino acids. The CDR3 loop is CASSLGLAGANNEQFF. DNA of the CDR3: TGCGCCAGCAGCTTGGGACTAGCGGGAGCTAACAATGAGCAGTTCTTC. Full variable domain (missing parts from reference TRBV5-1 and TRBJ2-1): KAGVTQTPRYLIKTRGQQVTLSCSPISGHRSVSWYQQTPGQGLQFLFEYFSETQRNKGNFPGRFSGRQFSNSRSEMNVSTLELGDSALYLCASSLGLAGANNEQFFGPGTRLTVL.

The chain links TRBV9 to TRBJ2-5, with 7 bases that match TRBD1. This CDR3 has 14 amino acids. V was pared by 4 bases and J by 3 bases, with 6 bases of the junction left unmatched. Germline-derived CDR1 and CDR2 are SGDLS and YYNGEE. The CDR3 sequence is CASSPLTGKETQYF. In DNA, the CDR3 is TGTGCCAGCAGCCCCTTGACAGGGAAAGAGACCCAGTACTTC.

This chain links TRBV29-1 with TRBJ1-1; perhaps TRBD1 as D (6 bases). The ends were cut back, 6 bases at V and 1 base at J, with 12 bases in the middle. CDR3 length: 13 residues. CDR1 is SQVTM and CDR2 is ANQGSEA in the germline V gene. The CDR3 here is CSVLTGTNTEAFF. The CDR3 bases are TGCAGCGTCCTGACAGGAACGAACACTGAAGCTTTCTTT.

This rearrangement joins TRBV19 to TRBJ1-2; maybe TRBD1 (5 bases). CDR1 and CDR2 (germline): LNHDA, SQIVND (reference sequence). V lost 9 bases to trimming and J lost 6 bases, with 26 bases between them. The CDR3 spans 16 residues. The CDR3 here is CASLDSTKDYGNGYTF. DNA of the CDR3: TGTGCCAGCCTCGACAGTACCAAGGACTACGGGAATGGCTACACCTTC.

The sample holds one count of this clone. The rearrangement joins TRBV4-3 to TRBJ1-3; weak D call: TRBD1 (5 bases). The CDR3 is made up of 16 amino acids. Germline V CDR1 and CDR2: LGHNA, YSLEER. Trimming took off 0 bases at V and 1 base at J, with 10 bases between the two ends. The CDR3 is CASSQDFGASGNTIYF. In DNA form, the CDR3 reads TGCGCCAGCAGCCAAGACTTTGGGGCTTCTGGAAACACCATATATTTT.

V is TRBV4-1 and J is TRBJ1-2, with D possibly TRBD1 on 6 matching bases. CDR3 length: 16 amino acids. Per the germline V gene, CDR1 is MGHRA and CDR2 is YSYEKL. Trimming left V 5 bases short and J 2 bases short, with 18 bases between. CDR3 nucleotides: TGCGCCAGCAGCTATCGTTTTGGGCAGGGGAACTATGGCTACACCTTC. Its protein product is CASSYRFGQGNYGYTF.

The chain joins TRBV29-1 to TRBJ1-1; 7 nucleotides line up with TRBD1. The V segment lost 6 bases and the J segment 1 base; nucleotides outside the gene matches: 5. The CDR3 totals 13 residues. Germline CDR1 reads SQVTM; CDR2 reads ANQGSEA. CDR3 sequence reads: CSVAGGRNTEAFF. The CDR3 nucleotides are TGCAGCGTCGCAGGGGGAAGGAACACTGAAGCTTTCTTT.

This chain links TRBV19 with TRBJ2-3, with 8 positions matching TRBD2. The V gene end was trimmed by 7 bases and the J gene end by 6 bases; junction bases not matched to a gene: 15. The germline gives CDR1 LNHDA, CDR2 SQIVND (reference sequence). There are 16 residues in the CDR3. CDR3 protein: CASTSAGGSLGDTQYF. The CDR3, as DNA: TGTGCCAGTACCTCCGCGGGGGGCTCCCTCGGGGATACGCAGTATTTT.

The chain uses TRBV4-2 and TRBJ2-3, with 9 bases aligning to TRBD2. CDR3 size: 16 residues. CDR1 LGHNA and CDR2 YNFKEQ come from the germline V gene. J lost 2 bases, V lost 4 bases, and 7 bases had no gene match. CDR3 protein: CASSRKSSGTTDTQYF. The CDR3 nucleotides read TGTGCCAGCAGCCGCAAATCTAGCGGGACCACAGATACGCAGTATTTT.

The V call is TRBV7-2, the J call TRBJ2-5; no definite D call. V lost 1 base and J lost 6, with 9 bases in between. Germline V CDR1 and CDR2: SGHTA, FQGNSA. The CDR3 has 13 residues. The CDR3 DNA follows: TGTGCCAGCAGCTTAGAGCCAGCGAAGACCCAGTACTTC. Its translation: CASSLEPAKTQYF.

The chain has TRBV7-8 and TRBJ1-3, with a tentative D call TRBD1 (6 bases). The germline V gene has CDR1 SGHVS and CDR2 FQNEAQ. This CDR3 has 18 amino acids. Trimming removed 1 base at V and 0 bases at J, with 16 bases between. CDR3 loop: CASSLGFIGGSSGNTIYF. In DNA, the CDR3 is TGTGCCAGCAGCTTAGGATTTATCGGGGGCAGCTCTGGAAACACCATATATTTT.

The V and J genes are TRBV2 and TRBJ1-4; TRBD1 is a possible D gene (6 bases). From germline, CDR1 is SNHLY and CDR2 FYNNEI. Trimming left V 5 bases short and J 4 bases short, with 11 bases between. The CDR3 covers 14 residues. The CDR3 bases are TGTGCCAGCAGTCCGGACAGACATAATGAAAAACTGTTTTTT. As protein: CASSPDRHNEKLFF. The full variable domain, completed using reference TRBV2 and TRBJ1-4, is EPEVTQTPSHQVTQMGQEVILRCVPISNHLYFYWYRQILGQKVEFLVSFYNNEISEKSEIFDDQFSVERPDGSNFTLKIRSTKLEDSAMYFCASSPDRHNEKLFFGSGTQLSVL.

V usage is TRBV3-1 (or the pseudogene TRBV3-2) and J usage is TRBJ2-3; TRBD2 is a possible D gene (7 bases). The CDR3 length is 17 residues. Germline V gene lookup returns CDR1 LGHDT and CDR2 YNNKEL (reference sequence). V was cut by 4 bases and J by 2 bases, with 19 bases left in between. As DNA, the CDR3 is TGTGCCAGCAGCCCCGGGGGGCGCCCGGCTGACACAGATACGCAGTATTTT. It specifies CASSPGGRPADTDTQYF.

The rearrangement links TRBV4-2 to TRBJ2-3, with TRBD2 matching 11 bases. In germline, CDR1 is LGHNA, CDR2 YNFKEQ. After removal of 4 bases from V and 5 bases from J, the junction contained 14 bases not matched to a gene. The CDR3 runs to 18 residues. The DNA for the CDR3 is TGTGCCAGCAGCCTAGGAGATACGACTAGCGGGGATGTAGATACGCAGTATTTT. It yields the protein CASSLGDTTSGDVDTQYF.

V is TRBV6-4 and J is TRBJ1-1; D possibly corresponds to TRBD1 (6 bases). Germline lookup yields CDR1 MRHNA and CDR2 SNTAGT. CDR3 length: 15 amino acids. The V gene lost 3 bases and the J gene lost 4 bases, with 15 bases spanning the gap. The CDR3 sequence is CASSEGAAHPTEAFF. The CDR3 coding sequence is TGTGCCAGCAGTGAGGGGGCAGCGCACCCCACTGAAGCTTTCTTT.

The chain combines TRBV12-3 or TRBV12-4 with TRBJ1-6; D remains unclear. Trimming pared 4 bases from V and 7 bases from J, leaving 8 bases between. The CDR3 has 13 residues. CDR3 sequence: CASSWGQNSPLHF. The CDR3 nucleotides read TGTGCCAGCAGTTGGGGTCAAAATTCACCCCTCCACTTT.

In this sample, this clone turned up once. The chain joins TRBV9 to TRBJ1-2; D might be TRBD1 (5 bases). The CDR3 contains 15 residues. Trimming pared 4 bases from V and 6 bases from J, leaving 19 bases between. CDR1 is SGDLS, CDR2 YYNGEE, per germline. The CDR3 is CASSPWDRRGDGYTF. CDR3 coding DNA: TGTGCCAGCAGCCCGTGGGACCGGCGGGGCGATGGCTACACCTTC.